The clone carrying this TCR beta chain turned up a few times. What it binds is unknown. The germline V gene encodes CDR1 DFQATT and CDR2 SNEGSKA (reference sequence). V was clipped by 6 bases and J by 9 bases; unmatched bases: 19. The CDR3 extends over 16 amino acids. All of the donors were Caucasians in good health. The record originates from a study of identical twins. Points from the study as a whole: Conclusions relied on cross-sectional statistical analysis, not following the same donors. Researchers reported excess low generation probability among twin-shared out-of-frame alpha sequences.

A universal primer binding site was introduced by template switching. The final cDNA contained unique molecular identifiers. TCRdb called the 5' RACE reads again in MiXCR, with one record for every CDR3 protein. The sample carries about 210,000 distinct CDR3 sequences, 9.4% recorded once. Sequences were obtained from memory (CD45RO+) T cells sorted from blood. The chain uses TRBV20-1 and TRBJ2-1, with TRBD2 matching 8 bases. This receptor was obtained from a woman aged 18-29 years in good health. DNA of the CDR3: TGCAGTGCCTCCTCTGGTTCGGGGGGGCTGTATCTTGAGCAGTTCTTC. It encodes CSASSGSGGLYLEQFF.